The 29 T cell receptor beta chains reported below all come from one sample, sequenced in a study of cytomegalovirus exposure and HLA in healthy donors. Primers included in the PCR were 60 Vbeta and 13 Jbeta primers. Only in-frame clones appear in the TCRdb table, and some are missing; sequencing was by immunoSEQ multiplex PCR. This table holds approximately 79,000 clones. Material for sequencing was PBMCs. Every receptor here comes from a middle-aged man in good health and CMV-seronegative.

The J gene is TRBJ2-5, the V gene TRBV28; 9 positions match TRBD2. The germline CDR1 and CDR2 sequences are MDHEN and SYDVKM. The CDR3 is 17 residues long. J lost 1 base, V lost 2 bases, and 8 bases had no gene match. CDR3 residues: CASSLGIVRGGQETQYF. The CDR3 DNA reads as TGTGCCAGCAGTTTAGGGATCGTGCGGGGGGGCCAAGAGACCCAGTACTTC.

This rearrangement joins TRBV7-6 to TRBJ2-2; 10 positions match TRBD2. The CDR3 has 16 amino acids. The V segment lost 3 bases and the J segment 6 bases; nucleotides outside the gene matches: 7. Per the germline V gene, CDR1 is SGHVS and CDR2 is FNYEAQ. The CDR3 sequence is CASSLASGSVSGELFF. In nucleotides, the CDR3 is TGTGCCAGCAGCTTGGCTAGCGGGAGTGTGTCCGGGGAGCTGTTTTTT. The variable domain in full, completed from reference TRBV7-6 and TRBJ2-2, reads GAGVSQSPRYKVTKRGQDVALRCDPISGHVSLYWYRQALGQGPEFLTYFNYEAQQDKSGLPNDRFSAERPEGSISTLTIQRTEQRDSAMYRCASSLASGSVSGELFFGEGSRLTVL.

V usage is TRBV19 and J usage is TRBJ1-2; no definite D call. V was cut by 4 bases and J by 1 base, with 10 bases left in between. The germline V gene encodes CDR1 LNHDA and CDR2 SQIVND (reference sequence). The CDR3 spans 14 residues. The DNA for the CDR3 is TGTGCCAGTAGTAGGCGGCACCTTAACTATGGCTACACCTTC. Translated, it gives CASSRRHLNYGYTF.

V gene TRBV30 combines with J gene TRBJ1-5; perhaps TRBD1 as D (5 bases). Looked up from germline, CDR1 is GTSNPN and CDR2 is SVGIG (reference sequence). The V gene lost 0 bases and the J gene lost 2 bases, with 11 bases spanning the gap. The length of the CDR3 is 15 residues. The CDR3 sequence is CAWSVQSGGNQPQHF. CDR3 in DNA: TGTGCCTGGAGTGTACAGTCGGGGGGCAATCAGCCCCAGCATTTT.

This chain links TRBV9 with TRBJ2-5; D perhaps matches TRBD2 (6 bases). Germline CDR1 is SGDLS and CDR2 is YYNGEE. The CDR3 has 16 residues. V gave up 4 bases and J gave up 4 bases, with 20 bases separating them. DNA for the CDR3: TGTGCCAGCAGCCCCCCGGGAGCAGGGATGGGAGAGACCCAGTACTTC. It is translated as CASSPPGAGMGETQYF. Based on the CDR3 plus reference TRBV9 and TRBJ2-5, the full variable domain is DSGVTQTPKHLITATGQRVTLRCSPRSGDLSVYWYQQSLDQGLQFLIQYYNGEERAKGNILERFSAQQFPDLHSELNLSSLELGDSALYFCASSPPGAGMGETQYFGPGTRLLVL.

The V and J genes are TRBV27 and TRBJ1-2; 10 nucleotides match TRBD1. V lost 6 bases and J lost 4; bases outside the gene matches: 5. In germline, CDR1 is MNHEY, CDR2 SMNVEV (reference sequence). The CDR3 length is 14 residues. The CDR3 DNA follows: TGTGCCAGCAGCCCCGGACAGGGGGGCTATGGCTACACCTTC. It codes for CASSPGQGGYGYTF.

The CDR3 sequence: CASSQEQVINSPLHF. CDR3 bases: TGCGCCAGCAGCCAAGAACAGGTTATTAATTCACCCCTCCACTTT. The chain joins TRBV4-3 to TRBJ1-6; tentatively, D is TRBD1 (5 bases). The CDR3 totals 15 residues. Deletions cut 0 bases from V and 6 bases from J, with 9 bases between. In germline, CDR1 is LGHNA, CDR2 YSLEER.

This rearrangement joins TRBV7-2 to TRBJ2-5; weak D call: TRBD1 (6 bases). The CDR3 runs 12 residues. The germline V gene has CDR1 SGHTA and CDR2 FQGNSA. The V end was cut by 0 bases, the J end by 9 bases, with 8 bases between. The CDR3 reads CASSLAWGPQYF. Written as DNA, the CDR3 is TGTGCCAGCAGCTTAGCCTGGGGGCCCCAGTACTTC.

Concerning this clone: Other nucleotide sequences from this sample produce the same CDR3. The rearrangement uses TRBV30 and TRBJ1-2, with 10 bases matching TRBD1. This CDR3 spans 13 amino acids. Trimming took 2 bases from V and 6 from J; bases not matched to a gene: 3. Germline assignment: CDR1 GTSNPN and CDR2 SVGIG (reference sequence). The DNA for the CDR3 is TGTGCCTGGAGTACCGGGACAGGGGATGGCTACACCTTC. Translating gives CAWSTGTGDGYTF.

The V and J genes are TRBV4-3 and TRBJ1-1; D might be TRBD1 (5 bases). Trimming left V 4 bases short and J 0 bases short, with 21 bases between. Germline CDR1 is LGHNA and CDR2 is YSLEER. The CDR3 contains 18 residues. The CDR3 protein is CASSLLVGGSVMNTEAFF. The CDR3 bases are TGCGCCAGCAGCCTTCTCGTTGGGGGGTCAGTCATGAACACTGAAGCTTTCTTT.

This clone is classed as medium-sized by frequency. J is TRBJ2-7 and V is TRBV18; 9 positions match TRBD1. CDR1 and CDR2 from the germline V gene are KGHSH and LQKENI. V shed 3 bases, J shed 3 bases, and the junction held 6 bases outside the gene matches. The CDR3 consists of 15 residues. The CDR3 sequence is CASSPTGQGYYEQYF. CDR3 DNA: TGTGCCAGCTCACCCACGGGACAGGGATACTACGAGCAGTACTTC.

This chain connects TRBV9 to TRBJ2-1, with 12 bases identical to TRBD2. This CDR3 contains 17 residues. The germline V gene encodes CDR1 SGDLS and CDR2 YYNGEE. V dropped 1 base and J dropped 8; count of bases not matched to a gene: 10. CDR3: CASSVRSRLAGDDEQFF. DNA of the CDR3: TGTGCCAGCAGCGTAAGATCTCGACTAGCGGGAGACGATGAGCAGTTCTTC.

The chain employs TRBV7-8 and TRBJ1-2; D may be TRBD1 (5 bases). The V and J ends lost 0 bases and 3 bases respectively, with 17 bases between them. Germline V lookup: CDR1 SGHVS, CDR2 FQNEAQ. The CDR3 runs to 17 residues. CDR3 nucleotide sequence: TGTGCCAGCAGCTTAGCGCTGGGGCTGGTAGGAGACTATGGCTACACCTTC. Translating it yields CASSLALGLVGDYGYTF. The whole variable domain, filled in from reference TRBV7-8 and TRBJ1-2, reads GAGVSQSPRYKVAKRGQDVALRCDPISGHVSLFWYQQALGQGPEFLTYFQNEAQLDKSGLPSDRFFAERPEGSVSTLKIQRTQQEDSAVYLCASSLALGLVGDYGYTFGSGTRLTVV.

This chain joins TRBV7-2 and TRBJ1-1; TRBD1 might be the D (6 bases). The CDR3 contains 16 residues. The V gene's germline CDR1 is SGHTA and CDR2 FQGNSA. The V end lost 4 bases, the J end lost 1 base, and 16 bases lay between the germline ends. The CDR3 spells CASSSPGGTQNTEAFF. The CDR3 DNA follows: TGTGCCAGCAGCTCCCCCGGGGGGACACAGAACACTGAAGCTTTCTTT. Based on the CDR3 plus reference TRBV7-2 and TRBJ1-1, the full variable domain is GAGVSQSPSNKVTEKGKDVELRCDPISGHTALYWYRQSLGQGLEFLIYFQGNSAPDKSGLPSDRFSAERTGGSVSTLTIQRTQQEDSAVYLCASSSPGGTQNTEAFFGQGTRLTVV.

The V call is TRBV29-1, the J call TRBJ2-7; no clear D. The CDR3 length is 13 residues. Trimming pared 6 bases from V and 2 bases from J, leaving 14 bases between. Germline CDR1 and CDR2: SQVTM and ANQGSEA. CDR3: CSVTGSRPYEQYF. The CDR3 nucleotides are TGCAGCGTAACCGGGTCTCGCCCCTACGAGCAGTACTTC.

The rearrangement links TRBV10-1 to TRBJ2-1, with unresolved D. The length of the CDR3 is 13 residues. CDR1 WNHNN and CDR2 SYGVQD come from the germline V gene (reference sequence). Trimming stripped 2 bases from V and 4 bases from J, with 6 bases between. The CDR3, as DNA: TGCGCCAGCAGTGAGGGCATTTACAATGAGCAGTTCTTC. This gives the protein CASSEGIYNEQFF.

The chain joins TRBV6-5 to TRBJ1-4, with a possible D match to TRBD1 (6 bases). Germline CDR1 reads MNHEY; CDR2 reads SVGAGI. V lost 2 bases to trimming and J lost 0 bases, with 10 bases between them. CDR3 size: 16 residues. In nucleotides, the CDR3 is TGTGCCAGCAGTTACGGAAACAGGGCAACTAATGAAAAACTGTTTTTT. Protein sequence: CASSYGNRATNEKLFF.

The chain uses TRBV6-1 and TRBJ2-1, with TRBD2 matching over 7 bases. CDR1 is MNHNS and CDR2 is SASEGT in the germline V gene. J gave up 8 bases and V 1 base, and 11 bases lay outside the gene matches. The CDR3 is 16 amino acids. For the CDR3, the DNA is TGTGCCAGCAGTGAAGTGCTGGGGGGAGGGCGCGATGAGCAGTTCTTC. Translation: CASSEVLGGGRDEQFF.

The V call is TRBV21-1, the J call TRBJ2-1; TRBD2, the table's D call, lacks a check against the DNA. TRBV21-1 is noted as a pseudogene. The CDR3 runs to 14 residues. The CDR3 nucleotides are TGTGCCAGGGGGGGACTAGCGGATGGCAATGAGCAGTTCTTC. It encodes CARGGLADGNEQFF.

This chain links TRBV19 with TRBJ2-7, with D possibly matching TRBD2 (6 bases). CDR1 and CDR2 (germline): LNHDA, SQIVND (reference sequence). V gave up 5 bases and J gave up 12 bases, with 26 bases separating them. CDR3 size: 15 residues. The CDR3 region has the DNA TGTGCCAGTAGTCTTGGGTCTAGCGATCAAAAGCGTCTGTACTTC. Translation: CASSLGSSDQKRLYF.

The rearrangement uses TRBV29-1 and TRBJ1-1; D may be TRBD1 (5 bases). CDR3 length: 14 residues. V gave up 8 bases and J gave up 0 bases, with 16 bases separating them. Germline V lookup: CDR1 SQVTM, CDR2 ANQGSEA. The CDR3 reads CSLGTGAMNTEAFF. CDR3 sequence (DNA): TGCAGCCTCGGCACAGGTGCGATGAACACTGAAGCTTTCTTT.

The chain has TRBV13 and TRBJ2-7; 8 bases are shared with TRBD1. The J segment lost 6 bases and the V segment lost 0 bases, leaving 4 bases of the junction unmatched. Per the germline V gene, CDR1 is PRHDT and CDR2 is FYEKMQ (reference sequence). This CDR3 has 14 amino acids. Here the CDR3 reads CASSLGHRGSEQYF. The CDR3 bases are TGTGCCAGCAGCTTAGGACACAGGGGGTCCGAGCAGTACTTC.

This chain links TRBV6-1 with TRBJ2-1, with 10 nucleotides matching TRBD1. There are 15 residues in the CDR3. J was trimmed by 10 bases and V by 1 base; bases with no gene match: 7. Germline values: CDR1 MNHNS, CDR2 SASEGT. CDR3 DNA sequence: TGTGCCAGCAGTGAAGTGGACAGGGGGTCTTCGGAGCAGTTCTTC. This sequence encodes CASSEVDRGSSEQFF.

This chain links TRBV7-9 with TRBJ1-5, with D perhaps matching TRBD1 (6 bases). Germline V CDR1 and CDR2: SEHNR, FQNEAQ (reference sequence). Between the trimmed V and J ends, which lost 1 base and 0 bases, there was a span of 10 bases. This CDR3 has 16 amino acids. The CDR3 here is CASSLGDNYSNQPQHF. The CDR3 nucleotides read TGTGCCAGCAGCTTAGGGGACAATTATAGCAATCAGCCCCAGCATTTT.

The CDR3 nucleotides are TGTGCCAGCAGGGGCCCTGGAAACACCATATATTTT. It specifies CASRGPGNTIYF. This chain links TRBV2 with TRBJ1-3, with unresolved D. This CDR3 spans 12 amino acids. Germline CDR1 SNHLY, CDR2 FYNNEI. Between the trimmed V and J ends, which lost 6 bases and 2 bases, there was a span of 5 bases.

The CDR3 DNA sequence: TGTGCCAGCAGTTTATGGGACTGGAGCTCCTACAATGAGCAGTTCTTC. This gives the protein CASSLWDWSSYNEQFF. The V gene is TRBV28, the J gene TRBJ2-1, with a possible D match to TRBD2 (5 bases). V was trimmed by 0 bases and J by 0 bases, leaving 9 bases between them. The germline V gene encodes CDR1 MDHEN and CDR2 SYDVKM. CDR3 length: 16 amino acids.

V is TRBV5-1 and J is TRBJ2-2, with TRBD1 matching over 7 bases. Germline lookup yields CDR1 SGHRS and CDR2 YFSETQ. CDR3 length: 15 residues. With V trimmed by 0 bases and J by 5 bases, 4 bases remained unmatched. This CDR3 reads CASSLVTGATGELFF. The DNA for the CDR3 is TGCGCCAGCAGCTTGGTTACAGGGGCGACCGGGGAGCTGTTTTTT.

The chain couples TRBV2 to TRBJ1-5; the D is unclear. The V end lost 3 bases, the J end lost 4 bases, and 7 bases lay between the germline ends. The CDR3 consists of 13 residues. Germline V gene lookup returns CDR1 SNHLY and CDR2 FYNNEI. The CDR3 nucleotides are TGTGCCAGCAGTGATCTGGCAAATCAGCCCCAGCATTTT. The encoded protein is CASSDLANQPQHF. Looking up the rest from reference TRBV2 and TRBJ1-5 gives the full variable domain: EPEVTQTPSHQVTQMGQEVILRCVPISNHLYFYWYRQILGQKVEFLVSFYNNEISEKSEIFDDQFSVERPDGSNFTLKIRSTKLEDSAMYFCASSDLANQPQHFGDGTRLSIL.

The rearrangement joins TRBV7-5 to TRBJ1-2. TRBV7-5 is reported as a pseudogene. The CDR3 is made up of 8 amino acids. The CDR3 sequence: CVERGYTF. Written as DNA, the CDR3 is TGTGTAGAGCGTGGCTACACCTTC.